This is a list of T cell receptor beta chains from one sample in a study of blood T cell repertoires in COVID-19. Produced via immunoSEQ multiplex PCR; TCRdb's table is partial and in-frame only. The sample shows tens of thousands of clones, less than 80% of them seen only once. The sequencing input was peripheral blood. All receptors derive from a man aged 60 to 75 with active or convalescent COVID-19. Both conserved end residues are part of each CDR3. Each record gives: V gene, clone size, CDR3 protein. Not all rows give a size; the values are once, few, many and, for expanded clones, a class.

TRBV5-1 | - | CASSGGTGFGDEQFF
TRBV18 | - | CASSPQDRGSYEQYF
TRBV4-2 | - | CASSQVGVTGQIGNTIYF
TRBV24-1 | - | CATSDLNIQGNTGELFF
TRBV29-1 | - | CSATGFAYEQYF
TRBV18 | - | CASSVGGAHGYTF
TRBV5-4 | few | CASSPARTGGNPYEQYF
TRBV28 | once | CASSLTGSFITNEKLFF
TRBV5-4 | - | CASSLKMTGGLGGYTF
TRBV24-1 | - | CATSDPSGGRLDTQYF
TRBV5-8 | - | CASSFGDFSYEQYF
TRBV2 | once | CATGLLSYEQYF
TRBV5-1 | many | CASSLAVEDGEQFF
TRBV5-4 | - | CASSLNRGMDTGELFF
TRBV27 | - | CASSRQGTDTQYF
TRBV19 | few | CASSAGTLSYNEQFF
TRBV11-1 | - | CASSPNPGQAYEQYF
TRBV5-1 | - | CASSFGVNRGPLEQFF
TRBV13 | - | CASSSLLGEGEPEAFF
TRBV9 | - | CASSVVNNYGYTF
TRBV19 | few | CASSIDGGNQPQHF
TRBV5-1 | - | CASSFDGGYYNEQFF
TRBV7-9 | - | CASSYGGGQSSYEQYF
TRBV10-3 | - | CAITRTGGPYEQYF
TRBV2 | once | CASNSVIDNPDYGYTF
TRBV24-1 | - | CATNGALSDTQYF
TRBV7-9 | - | CASSSGGSTEAFF
TRBV11-2 | - | CASRFRGDTIYF
TRBV6-1 | once | CASSAVGQMYSYEQYF
TRBV7-8 | - | CASSTGLANEQFF
TRBV7-2 | - | CASSLAHSPETQYF
TRBV19 | - | CASTPRGNYGYTF
TRBV7-2 | once | CASSPVREKIDTQYF
TRBV7-8 | - | CASSLARGYDTEAFF
TRBV7-3 | - | CASSLLAGGSTSTDTQYF
TRBV5-1 | few | CASQRDTEAFF
TRBV10-2 | few | CASSERMRGKTEAFF